These T cell receptor beta chains were read from a single sample in a study of cytomegalovirus exposure and HLA in healthy donors. Profiling relied on immunoSEQ multiplex PCR, and the TCRdb table lists in-frame clones only, not all of them. Of 74,000 or so clones listed, 75% are singletons. Input material: PBMCs. These receptors were taken from a woman aged 35 to 49 in good health and CMV-seronegative. Both conserved end residues are part of each CDR3. A D gene is named only where the DNA matches it firmly. Clone size is stated in some rows and not others, as once, few, many or a class when expanded.

>NA|TRBV7-2|NA|TRBJ2-5
TGTGCCAGCAGCTTAGAACAGGAGCAAGAGACCCAGTACTTC
CASSLEQEQETQYF
>NA|TRBV5-5|NA|TRBJ1-2
TGTGCCAGCGACCATTCAGTCGGGACAAGTTATGGCTACACCTTC
CASDHSVGTSYGYTF
>few|TRBV27|NA|TRBJ1-1
TGTGCCAGCAGTTTCTCCAGGGCCACTGAAGCTTTCTTT
CASSFSRATEAFF
>NA|TRBV13|TRBD1|TRBJ2-1
TGTGCCAGCAGCCAACCGGGACAGGGGTATAATGAGCAGTTCTTC
CASSQPGQGYNEQFF
>NA|TRBV5-4|NA|TRBJ2-1
TGTGCCAGCAGCAACCAGGGGCGCCCCCCGGGCAATGAGCAGTTCTTC
CASSNQGRPPGNEQFF
>NA|TRBV6-4|NA|TRBJ1-5
TGTGCCAGCAGTCTTTCAGGGGATTCTGGTCAGCCCCAGCATTTT
CASSLSGDSGQPQHF
>NA|TRBV15|NA|TRBJ2-2
TGTGCCACCAGCAGCTCAGGGATCGGGGGGCTGTTTTTT
CATSSSGIGGLFF
>NA|TRBV2|TRBD1|TRBJ1-4
TGTGCCACCTCCCGGGACAGGGATGAAAAACTGTTTTTT
CATSRDRDEKLFF
>NA|TRBV7-2|NA|TRBJ2-7
TGTGCCAGCAGCATTAGGGGTCCCGCCTACAGGGCCTACGAGCAGTACTTC
CASSIRGPAYRAYEQYF
>NA|TRBV6-1|TRBD1|TRBJ2-2
TGTGCCAGCAGTGAAGCGCTAGGGACAGCGGAAACCGGGGAGCTGTTTTTT
CASSEALGTAETGELFF
>NA|TRBV19|NA|TRBJ2-2
TGTGCCAGTAGTATACGTGCAGGGGACACCGGGGAGCTGTTTTTT
CASSIRAGDTGELFF
>NA|TRBV10-3|TRBD1|TRBJ2-7
TGTGCCATCCGGACAGGGGGCTACGAGCAGTACTTC
CAIRTGGYEQYF
>NA|TRBV6-6|TRBD1|TRBJ1-1
TGTGCCAGCAGCCGACAGGGAATGAACACTGAAGCTTTCTTT
CASSRQGMNTEAFF
>NA|TRBV6-6|NA|TRBJ2-1
TGTGCCAGCAGGCGGACAGCCAAAACACACAATGAGCAGTTCTTC
CASRRTAKTHNEQFF
>few|TRBV2|NA|TRBJ1-1
TGTGCCAGCATATACAGGGTACAGAACACTGAAGCTTTCTTT
CASIYRVQNTEAFF
>once|TRBV21-1|NA|TRBJ2-7
TGTGCCAGCAGCATAAAGAATGGCGGGAGGGCCTCTATACTATCCTACGAGCAGTACTTC
CASSIKNGGRASILSYEQYF
>few|TRBV7-2|NA|TRBJ1-1
TGTGCCAGCAGCCCGTACCCAAGGACAGCCCTCGGGTACACTGAAGCTTTCTTT
CASSPYPRTALGYTEAFF
>NA|TRBV4-1|TRBD1|TRBJ1-3
TGCGCCAGCAGCCAGTCGACAGGGGCTGGAAACACCATATATTTT
CASSQSTGAGNTIYF
>NA|TRBV2|NA|TRBJ1-5
TGTGCCAGCAGTGGGGTCAGGCCAGGTCAGCCCCAGCATTTT
CASSGVRPGQPQHF
>NA|TRBV2|NA|TRBJ2-1
TGTGCCATCCCATTGGGGTCGCTAGCGAATGAGCAGTTCTTC
CAIPLGSLANEQFF
>NA|TRBV30|TRBD2|TRBJ2-7
TGTGCCTGGAGCGGGGGGGTCTACGAGCAGTACTTC
CAWSGGVYEQYF
>NA|TRBV7-3|TRBD2|TRBJ2-1
TGTGCCAGCAGCTCAACTAGCGGGAGGGCGTATGAGCAGTTCTTC
CASSSTSGRAYEQFF
>NA|TRBV10-1|NA|TRBJ2-3
TGCGCCAGCAGTGAGTTTAGGAGTGGTTCGGGGACAGATACGCAGTATTTT
CASSEFRSGSGTDTQYF
>once|TRBV9|TRBD2|TRBJ2-3
TGTGCCAGCAGCCTACGGACTAGCGGAGATACGCAGTATTTT
CASSLRTSGDTQYF
>NA|TRBV2|NA|TRBJ1-2
TGTGCCAGCAGGCCCCAGGGGAGACCTAACTATGGCTACACCTTC
CASRPQGRPNYGYTF